This entry describes one T cell receptor beta chain. Its antigen target is currently unknown. Base-call qualities are not available, and no considerably larger clone is one nucleotide away. The CDR3 runs 12 residues from the cysteine to the phenylalanine. This entry keeps only the CDR3 DNA: 36 bases, framed from base 1. V gives up 4 bases and J gives up 6 bases, and the segment between their germline ends measures 7 bases. This entry comes from a study of response to subunit inactivated influenza vaccine (dated by TCRdb to 2016 to 2019). Describing the broader study: Deep quantitative T cell receptor repertoire profiling was used in the study to track responses to a trivalent subunit inactivated influenza vaccine.

Libraries were constructed by RT-PCR. The run used an Illumina HiSeq 2500. Using fastp at Q25 and MiXCR, TCRdb reprocessed the public reads and kept productive beta chains. A single entry per CDR3 protein holds the most common genes and DNA from its merged rows. For this sample there are around 520,000 distinct CDR3 sequences; roughly 23% appear just once. 1.9% of the sample belongs to the ten largest clones. Results and caveats for the whole study, not just this receptor: It was suggested by the authors that each seasonal influenza vaccination may recruit only a limited number of new T cells.

Sequences were derived from CD4+ T cells sorted from PBMCs, sampled less than 6 days after vaccination. This chain is built from TRBV12-3 or TRBV12-4 and TRBJ1-5; matching of 5 bases hints at TRBD1 as the D gene. This TCR was recovered from a man aged 50 or older who received an inactivated influenza vaccine. Donor details come from another sample of the same person, matched by shared clones. The DNA reads as follows: TGTGCCAGCAGTTCAGGGAGTCAGCCCCAGCATTTT. This translates into CASSSGSQPQHF.